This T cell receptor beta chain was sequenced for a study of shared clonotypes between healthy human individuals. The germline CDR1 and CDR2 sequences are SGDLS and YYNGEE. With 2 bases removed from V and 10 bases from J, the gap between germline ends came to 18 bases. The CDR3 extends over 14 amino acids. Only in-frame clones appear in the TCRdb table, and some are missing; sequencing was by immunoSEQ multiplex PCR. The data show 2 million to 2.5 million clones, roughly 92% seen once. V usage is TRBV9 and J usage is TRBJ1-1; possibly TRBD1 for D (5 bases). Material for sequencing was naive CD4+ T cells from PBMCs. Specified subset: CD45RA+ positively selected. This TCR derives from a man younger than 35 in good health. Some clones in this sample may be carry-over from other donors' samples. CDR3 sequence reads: CASSVSSREGRAFF. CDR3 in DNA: TGTGCCAGCAGCGTGAGTTCCAGGGAGGGGAGAGCTTTCTTT. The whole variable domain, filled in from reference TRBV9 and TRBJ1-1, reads DSGVTQTPKHLITATGQRVTLRCSPRSGDLSVYWYQQSLDQGLQFLIQYYNGEERAKGNILERFSAQQFPDLHSELNLSSLELGDSALYFCASSVSSREGRAFFGQGTRLTVV.